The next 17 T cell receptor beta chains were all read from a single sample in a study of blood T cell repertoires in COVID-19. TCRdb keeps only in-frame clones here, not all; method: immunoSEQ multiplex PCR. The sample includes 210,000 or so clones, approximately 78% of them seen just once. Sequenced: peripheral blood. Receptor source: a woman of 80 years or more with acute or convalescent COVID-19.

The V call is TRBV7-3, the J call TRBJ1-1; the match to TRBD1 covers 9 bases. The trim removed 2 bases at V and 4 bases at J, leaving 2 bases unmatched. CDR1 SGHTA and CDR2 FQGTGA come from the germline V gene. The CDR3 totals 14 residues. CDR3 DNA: TGTGCCAGCAGCTTAGGGGGACAGGGCACTGAAGCTTTCTTT. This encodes CASSLGGQGTEAFF.

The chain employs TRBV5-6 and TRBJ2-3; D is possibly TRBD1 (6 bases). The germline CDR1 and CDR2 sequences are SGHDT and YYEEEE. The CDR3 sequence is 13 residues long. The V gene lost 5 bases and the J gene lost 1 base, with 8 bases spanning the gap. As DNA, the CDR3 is TGTGCCAGCAGACGGACAGGCACAGATACGCAGTATTTT. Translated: CASRRTGTDTQYF.

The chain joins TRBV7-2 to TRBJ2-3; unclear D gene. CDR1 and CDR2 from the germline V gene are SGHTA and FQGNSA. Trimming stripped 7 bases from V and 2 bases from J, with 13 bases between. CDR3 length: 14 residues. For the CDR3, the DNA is TGTGCCAGCATTCCCGTGCGTGCCACAGATACGCAGTATTTT. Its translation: CASIPVRATDTQYF.

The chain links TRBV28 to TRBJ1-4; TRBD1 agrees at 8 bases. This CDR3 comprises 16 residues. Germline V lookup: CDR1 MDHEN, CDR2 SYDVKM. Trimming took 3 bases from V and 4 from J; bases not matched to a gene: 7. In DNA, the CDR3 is TGTGCCAGCAGTTTCAGTTTGGGGACAGGTAATGAAAAACTGTTTTTT. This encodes CASSFSLGTGNEKLFF.

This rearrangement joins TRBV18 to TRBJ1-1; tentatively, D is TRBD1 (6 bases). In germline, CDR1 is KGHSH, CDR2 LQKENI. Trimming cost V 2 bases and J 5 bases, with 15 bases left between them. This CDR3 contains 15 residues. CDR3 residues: CASSPITQGITEAFF. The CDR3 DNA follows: TGTGCCAGCTCACCAATAACTCAGGGGATAACTGAAGCTTTCTTT.

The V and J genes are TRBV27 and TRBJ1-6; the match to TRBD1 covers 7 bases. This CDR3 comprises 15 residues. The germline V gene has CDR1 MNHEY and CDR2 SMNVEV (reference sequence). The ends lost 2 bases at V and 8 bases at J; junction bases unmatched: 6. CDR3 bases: TGTGCCAGCAGTTTAGGAGGGGGCAGGGATTCACCCCTCCACTTT. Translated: CASSLGGGRDSPLHF.

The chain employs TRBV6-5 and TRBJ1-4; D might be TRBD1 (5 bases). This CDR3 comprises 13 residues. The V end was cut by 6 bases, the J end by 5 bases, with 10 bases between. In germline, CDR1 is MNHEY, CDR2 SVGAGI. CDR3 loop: CASSSNRNEKLFF. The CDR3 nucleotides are TGTGCCAGCAGCTCAAACAGGAATGAAAAACTGTTTTTT.

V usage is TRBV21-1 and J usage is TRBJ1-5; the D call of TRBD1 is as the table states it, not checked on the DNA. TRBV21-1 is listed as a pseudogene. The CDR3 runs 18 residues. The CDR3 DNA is TGTGCCAGCAGCAACACAGGGGGCGAATATGATAGCAATCAGCCCCAGCATTTT. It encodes CASSNTGGEYDSNQPQHF.

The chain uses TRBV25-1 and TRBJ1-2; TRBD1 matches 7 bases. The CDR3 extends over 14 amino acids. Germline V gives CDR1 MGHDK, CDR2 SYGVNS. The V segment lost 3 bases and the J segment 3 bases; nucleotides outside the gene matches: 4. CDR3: CASSDKGQHYGYTF. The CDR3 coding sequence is TGTGCCAGCAGTGATAAGGGACAGCACTATGGCTACACCTTC.

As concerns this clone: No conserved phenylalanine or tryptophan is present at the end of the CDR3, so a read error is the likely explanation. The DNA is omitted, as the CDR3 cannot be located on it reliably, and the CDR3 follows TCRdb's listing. The CDR3 loop reads CASSERGTSLTL. The chain recombines TRBV6-1 with TRBJ2-7; TRBD2, as called in the table, went unchecked against the DNA. CDR1 and CDR2 from the germline V gene are MNHNS and SASEGT. Termini included, the CDR3 measures 12 amino acids.

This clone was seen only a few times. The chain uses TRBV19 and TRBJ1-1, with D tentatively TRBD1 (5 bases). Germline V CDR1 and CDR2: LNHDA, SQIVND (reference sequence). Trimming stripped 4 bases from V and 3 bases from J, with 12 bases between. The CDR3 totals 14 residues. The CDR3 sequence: CASSRSRADTEAFF. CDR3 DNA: TGTGCCAGTAGTAGGAGCAGGGCGGACACTGAAGCTTTCTTT.

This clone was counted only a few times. The CDR3 DNA reads TGTGCCACCACCGGGACTAGCGGCAACAATGAGCAGTTCTTC. Amino acid sequence: CATTGTSGNNEQFF. The V and J genes are TRBV19 and TRBJ2-1, with 11 bases aligning to TRBD2. From germline, CDR1 is LNHDA and CDR2 SQIVND (reference sequence). Trimming took 10 bases from V and 5 from J; bases not matched to a gene: 7. This CDR3 contains 14 residues.

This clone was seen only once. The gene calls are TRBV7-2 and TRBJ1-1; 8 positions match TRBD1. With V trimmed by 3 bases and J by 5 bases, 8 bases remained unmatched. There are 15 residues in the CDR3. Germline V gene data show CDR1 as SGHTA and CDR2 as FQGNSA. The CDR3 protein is CASSLPQGARTEAFF. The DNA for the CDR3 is TGTGCCAGCAGCTTGCCGCAGGGGGCGAGGACTGAAGCTTTCTTT.

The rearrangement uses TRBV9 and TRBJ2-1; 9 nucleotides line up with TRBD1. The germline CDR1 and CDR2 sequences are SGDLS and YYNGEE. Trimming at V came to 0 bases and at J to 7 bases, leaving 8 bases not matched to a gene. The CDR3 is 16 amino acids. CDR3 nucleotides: TGTGCCAGCAGCGTAGCCGGGACAGGGATGAGGAATGAGCAGTTCTTC. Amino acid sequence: CASSVAGTGMRNEQFF.

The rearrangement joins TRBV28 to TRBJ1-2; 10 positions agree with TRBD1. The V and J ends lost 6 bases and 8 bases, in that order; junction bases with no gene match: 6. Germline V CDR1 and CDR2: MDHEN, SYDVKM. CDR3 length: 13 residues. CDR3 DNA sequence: TGTGCCAGCAGGCGACAGGGGGCGCTGGGCTACACCTTC. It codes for CASRRQGALGYTF.

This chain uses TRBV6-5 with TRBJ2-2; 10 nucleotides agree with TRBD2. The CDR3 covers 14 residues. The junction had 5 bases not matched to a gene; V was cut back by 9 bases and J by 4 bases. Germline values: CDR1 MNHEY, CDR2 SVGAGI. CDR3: CARHRLAGTGELFF. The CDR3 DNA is TGTGCCAGGCACCGACTAGCGGGCACCGGGGAGCTGTTTTTT.

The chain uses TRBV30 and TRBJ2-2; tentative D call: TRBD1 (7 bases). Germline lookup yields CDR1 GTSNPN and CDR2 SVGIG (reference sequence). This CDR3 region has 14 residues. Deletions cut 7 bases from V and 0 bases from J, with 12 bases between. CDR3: CASSRGANTGELFF. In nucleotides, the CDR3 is TGTGCCTCCAGCAGGGGGGCGAACACCGGGGAGCTGTTTTTT.